This TCR beta chain came from a study of shared T cell receptors in the human thymus listed by TCRdb under 2021. Regarding the study in general: The study examined how the human thymus generates shared, self-reactive T-cell receptor alpha chains.

Receptor libraries were prepared by the immunoSEQ multiplex PCR assay. TCRdb re-hosts the immuneACCESS table, in-frame sequences only. Its copies lack some clones; in the studies checked, an unresolved V gene accounts for under half of them, and the cause for the rest is not known. The sample yields hundreds of thousands of clones; around 93% were counted once. 0.015% to 0.025% of the sample is held by the ten biggest clonotypes. The germline V gene encodes CDR1 MDHEN and CDR2 SYDVKM. V is cut back by 10 bases and J by 4 bases, with 20 bases in the junction unmatched. The CDR3, cysteine through phenylalanine, is 17 amino acids long. Only CDR3 DNA is held: 51 bases, read in frame from base 1. A remark on this clone: The antigen this receptor binds is unknown. The record has no base qualities; no much larger clone is one base away.

What was sequenced was thymocytes. This TCR derives from a human donor. Recombination joined TRBV28 with TRBJ2-3; the junction holds 7 bases that match TRBD1. The CDR3: CATEKVYRGARADTQYF. The DNA is TGTGCCACCGAGAAAGTTTACAGGGGAGCGAGGGCAGATACGCAGTATTTT.